What follows describes a single T cell receptor beta chain. Trimming cost V 0 bases and J 1 base, with 12 bases left between them. The CDR3 has 17 amino acids. The germline CDR1 and CDR2 sequences are MGHRA and YSYEKL. In the authors' workflow: Cell counts per sample came from amplifying reference gene primers. Sequenced by immunoSEQ multiplex PCR; TCRdb stores in-frame clones only, minus some. The V and J calls and clone size come from that table; D and trimming were worked out from the DNA. Altogether about 270,000 clones are present, approximately 77% being singletons, with the ten largest covering around 2.9%. The sample comes from a study of blood T cell repertoires in COVID-19. Study context: COVID-19 samples from acute and convalescent phases originated in the United States, Italy and Spain. PBMCs, B-cell-depleted T cells, or T cells were the source of the cDNA or gDNA that made up the material.

Sequencing was carried out using peripheral blood. This sequence joins TRBV4-1 and TRBJ2-2, with TRBD2 as a possible D gene (5 bases). The sequence was collected from a woman under 30 with acute or convalescent COVID-19. The CDR3 nucleotides are TGCGCCAGCAGCCAAGATCCCGGCGGGCAGAACACCGGGGAGCTGTTTTTT. It yields the protein CASSQDPGGQNTGELFF.